Below, 7 T cell receptor beta chains from the same sample are listed, as sequenced in a study of cytomegalovirus exposure and HLA in healthy donors. Researchers ran the PCR with 60 Vbeta and 13 Jbeta primers. TCRdb keeps only in-frame clones here, not all; method: immunoSEQ multiplex PCR. The sample shows over 100,000 clones, around three quarters of them seen only once. The sequencing input was PBMCs. Receptors originate from a man younger than 45 in good health and CMV-seropositive.

The J gene is TRBJ1-2, the V gene TRBV2; D is undetermined. From germline, CDR1 is SNHLY and CDR2 FYNNEI. The CDR3 covers 11 residues. Deletions cut 6 bases from V and 6 bases from J, with 8 bases between. The CDR3 DNA reads TGTGCCAGCAGCGGGGTCCATGGCTACACCTTC. It specifies CASSGVHGYTF. The entire variable domain, with the rest obtained from reference TRBV2 and TRBJ1-2, is as follows: EPEVTQTPSHQVTQMGQEVILRCVPISNHLYFYWYRQILGQKVEFLVSFYNNEISEKSEIFDDQFSVERPDGSNFTLKIRSTKLEDSAMYFCASSGVHGYTFGSGTRLTVV.

The V call is TRBV2, the J call TRBJ2-3; D may be TRBD1 (5 bases). The CDR3 extends over 15 amino acids. V lost 5 bases, J lost 1 base, and 13 bases lay in between. CDR1 is SNHLY, CDR2 FYNNEI, per germline. CDR3 sequence (DNA): TGTGCCAGCAGTCTTGGGGCTCTCCGCACAGATACGCAGTATTTT. Protein sequence: CASSLGALRTDTQYF.

The rearrangement joins TRBV19 to TRBJ1-6; D is possibly TRBD1 (6 bases). Germline CDR1 reads LNHDA; CDR2 reads SQIVND (reference sequence). CDR3 length: 16 amino acids. V lost 5 bases and J 6 bases, leaving 17 bases between the germline ends. CDR3: CASSSGTGFGNSPLHF. As DNA, the CDR3 is TGTGCCAGTAGTTCAGGAACAGGGTTTGGTAATTCACCCCTCCACTTT. Filled out from reference TRBV19 and TRBJ1-6, the complete variable domain reads DGGITQSPKYLFRKEGQNVTLSCEQNLNHDAMYWYRQDPGQGLRLIYYSQIVNDFQKGDIAEGYSVSREKKESFPLTVTSAQKNPTAFYLCASSSGTGFGNSPLHFGNGTRLTVT.

This sequence joins TRBV7-9 and TRBJ2-7, with 9 positions matching TRBD2. The CDR3 consists of 17 residues. CDR1 and CDR2 (germline): SEHNR, FQNEAQ (reference sequence). J gave up 0 bases and V 4 bases, and 10 bases lay outside the gene matches. CDR3 protein: CASSSLSGGFFSYEQYF. For the CDR3, the DNA is TGTGCCAGCAGCTCTTTGAGCGGGGGGTTCTTCTCCTACGAGCAGTACTTC.

The chain links TRBV7-2 to TRBJ2-7, with D possibly TRBD1 on 6 matching bases. The CDR3 has 12 amino acids. CDR1 is SGHTA and CDR2 is FQGNSA in the germline V gene. With 5 bases removed from V and 4 bases from J, the gap between germline ends came to 9 bases. The CDR3 DNA follows: TGTGCCAGCAGCCAGGACAGTTACGAGCAGTACTTC. Its translation is CASSQDSYEQYF.

The chain is built from TRBV30 and TRBJ2-7; 12 nucleotides align to TRBD2. Germline loops: CDR1 GTSNPN, CDR2 SVGIG (reference sequence). The CDR3 contains 14 residues. The V segment lost 3 bases and the J segment 9 bases; nucleotides outside the gene matches: 9. The chain's CDR3 is CAWRGTSGSHGQYF. CDR3 bases: TGTGCCTGGAGGGGGACTAGCGGGTCCCATGGGCAGTACTTC.

CDR3 coding DNA: TGCGCCAGCAGGACTATACGAAGCGAGCAGTACTTC. Translating it yields CASRTIRSEQYF. This rearrangement joins TRBV10-2 to TRBJ2-7; maybe TRBD2 (5 bases). CDR1 and CDR2 (germline): WSHSY, SAAADI. The V and J ends lost 6 bases and 6 bases respectively, with 12 bases between them. This CDR3 contains 12 residues.